Here is one TCR beta chain with its context. Its target is unknown. The data were taken from a study of persistence of HIV-infected CD4 T cells. In germline, CDR1 is MDHEN, CDR2 SYDVKM. The CDR3 loop spans 14 amino acids. The junction had 7 bases not matched to a gene; V was cut back by 6 bases and J by 6 bases. Sequencing used immunoSEQ version 4 in survey mode. Template was genomic DNA at about 9.3 ng/uL, with up to roughly 1 ug used per sample. Clones were read by immunoSEQ multiplex PCR, and TCRdb kept only the in-frame ones, dropping some. The repertoire includes more than 30,000 clones, 82% of them detected once, and around 6% sits in the top ten. The stimulus was lysate of CMV-infected fibroblasts, around 11 ug/mL. CD40L/CD69 double-negative CD45RO-high memory CD4+ T cells were collected. Undetectable plasma HIV-1 RNA below 50 copies/mL lasted at least 4 years. Stimulated PBMCs had first been depleted of CD8+ T cells.

J is TRBJ2-1 and V is TRBV28; 8 positions agree with TRBD2. The input for sequencing was CD4+ T cells sorted from PBMCs after 18-hour stimulation, taken from a patient who received antiretroviral therapy. This clonotype originated in an adult woman with HIV who was CMV-seropositive. The CDR3 DNA reads as TGTGCCAGCAGACCGGGACTAGTAATCAATGAGCAGTTCTTC. Its translation is CASRPGLVINEQFF.